Presented here are 21 T cell receptor beta chains from one specimen sequenced in a study of T-cell reconstitution after alpha-beta-depleted transplantation in children. Unique molecular identifiers were incorporated into the prepared TCRbeta library. TCRdb re-called the PCR reads through MiXCR, storing one row per CDR3 protein. The sample includes about 290,000 distinct CDR3 sequences, over 9.5% seen only once; the top ten take about 8%. The specimen was PBMCs, collected before TCRalphabeta/CD19-depleted stem cell transplant. The receptors come from a boy in the first two years of life with acute myeloid leukemia, due to receive a stem cell transplant.

This clonotype occurred many times. The junction departs from germline at one end; a sequencing error may be responsible. The chain carries TRBV9 and TRBJ1-1; no clear D gene. The CDR3 is 13 amino acids. The germline CDR1 and CDR2 sequences are SGDLS and YYNGEE. The CDR3 nucleotides are TGTGCCAGCAGCGTAAGCCCGAACAGTGAAGCTTTCTTT. This gives the protein CASSVSPNSEAFF.

This clonotype was observed many times. The V and J genes are TRBV27 and TRBJ1-6; D uncertain. Germline CDR1 MNHEY, CDR2 SMNVEV (reference sequence). This CDR3 is 12 amino acids long. Trimming left V 2 bases short and J 13 bases short, with 9 bases between. DNA for the CDR3: TGTGCCAGCAGTTTAACGGTGGGGCCCCTCCACTTT. Translated, it gives CASSLTVGPLHF.

Worth noting for this clonotype: This may be a read error, as it is one base from a much larger clone. The CDR3 nucleotides read TGCAGCGTTGAAATAGCGGGGGAGCAGTACTTC. Translated: CSVEIAGEQYF. The chain combines TRBV29-1 with TRBJ2-7; 8 bases are a match to TRBD2. Trimming removed 2 bases from V and 7 bases from J; junction bases left unmatched: 1. The CDR3 is made up of 11 amino acids. Germline CDR1 SQVTM, CDR2 ANQGSEA.

Note on this clonotype: Since a much larger clone is just one base distant, this may be a read error. The rearrangement links TRBV7-2 to TRBJ1-2; D remains unclear. Per germline, CDR1 SGHTA and CDR2 FQGNSA. V was shortened by 5 bases and J by 4 bases, with 11 bases between the two germline ends. The CDR3 totals 13 residues. DNA of the CDR3: TGTGCCAGCAGCACGTCAGCGAGCTATGGCTACACCTTC. This sequence encodes CASSTSASYGYTF.

This clonotype appeared many times. This chain links TRBV9 with TRBJ2-3; 11 nucleotides line up with TRBD2. The J segment lost 2 bases and the V segment lost 2 bases, leaving 4 bases of the junction unmatched. This CDR3 contains 16 residues. The germline V gene encodes CDR1 SGDLS and CDR2 YYNGEE. The CDR3 bases are TGTGCCAGCAGCGTTAGCGGGGGGGCCCCCACAGATACGCAGTATTTT. It codes for CASSVSGGAPTDTQYF.

This clonotype was counted at least ten times. V gene TRBV7-9 combines with J gene TRBJ2-5; perhaps TRBD2 as D (5 bases). CDR1 is SEHNR, CDR2 FQNEAQ, per germline (reference sequence). CDR3 length equals 16 residues. Trimming removed 1 base at V and 4 bases at J, with 16 bases between. This CDR3 reads CASSLGRTGMVETQYF. The CDR3 DNA sequence: TGTGCCAGCAGCTTAGGAAGGACGGGGATGGTAGAGACCCAGTACTTC.

In this sample, this clonotype turned up many times. This chain joins TRBV5-1 and TRBJ2-7; D perhaps matches TRBD1 (7 bases). Germline-derived CDR1 and CDR2 are SGHRS and YFSETQ. V lost 7 bases, J lost 1 base, and 12 bases lay in between. This CDR3 has 13 residues. CDR3 amino acids: CASRGTASYEQYF. The CDR3 region has the DNA TGCGCCAGCCGCGGGACAGCTTCCTACGAGCAGTACTTC.

The chain is built from TRBV20-1 and TRBJ2-2; D not resolved. CDR3 length equals 14 residues. Germline V gives CDR1 DFQATT, CDR2 SNEGSKA (reference sequence). Trimming took 7 bases from V and 1 from J, leaving 13 bases between them. This chain's CDR3 is CSGTPTMNTGELFF. The CDR3 DNA reads as TGCAGTGGAACTCCGACAATGAACACCGGGGAGCTGTTTTTT.

The rearrangement uses TRBV12-3 or TRBV12-4 and TRBJ2-2, with 8 bases fitting TRBD1. Unmatched junction bases numbered 16, after V lost 3 bases and J lost 4 bases. The CDR3 consists of 19 residues. The CDR3 reads CASSFRTIAGGRATGELFF. CDR3 bases: TGTGCCAGCAGTTTCCGTACAATTGCAGGGGGCCGTGCCACCGGGGAGCTGTTTTTT.

This clonotype was detected a few times. This chain links TRBV15 with TRBJ2-3; 8 bases agree with TRBD2. The V segment lost 4 bases and the J segment 1 base; nucleotides outside the gene matches: 7. This CDR3 is 16 amino acids long. Germline lookup yields CDR1 LNHNV and CDR2 YYDKDF (reference sequence). CDR3: CATSTRISGGTDTQYF. The CDR3 bases are TGTGCCACCAGCACCCGGATTAGCGGGGGCACAGATACGCAGTATTTT.

This clonotype was counted between two and nine times. CDR3 sequence: CASSLSGYPHEQYF. CDR3 nucleotides: TGTGCCAGCAGCTTGTCGGGGTACCCCCACGAGCAGTACTTC. The rearrangement joins TRBV5-8 to TRBJ2-7; TRBD2 is a possible D gene (5 bases). Looked up from germline, CDR1 is SGHTS and CDR2 is YDEGEE. This CDR3 is built from 14 residues. Between the trimmed V and J ends, which lost 1 base and 5 bases, there was a span of 13 bases.

The table lists this clonotype with many counts. The gene calls are TRBV6-2 or TRBV6-3 and TRBJ1-2, with a weak D call TRBD1 (6 bases). The CDR3 spans 13 residues. Germline V CDR1 and CDR2: MNHEY, SVGEGT. Trimming shortened V by 0 bases and J by 9 bases, and 11 bases separated the two germline ends. The CDR3 loop is CASSYSPRGRYTF. CDR3 nucleotide sequence: TGTGCCAGCAGTTACTCCCCCAGGGGACGCTACACCTTC.

This clonotype was found many times. The chain links TRBV28 to TRBJ2-2; 7 bases agree with TRBD1. There are 18 residues in the CDR3. V shed 1 base and J 7 bases; nucleotides not matched to a gene: 15. Germline V gene data show CDR1 as MDHEN and CDR2 as SYDVKM. CDR3 sequence (DNA): TGTGCCAGCAGTTTATCCCCGGGACAGAAGATAACCCACGGGGAGCTGTTTTTT. This gives the protein CASSLSPGQKITHGELFF.

This clonotype was detected ten times or more. The V and J genes are TRBV11-3 and TRBJ2-5, with 12 positions matching TRBD2. V shed 3 bases, J shed 5 bases, and the junction held 7 bases outside the gene matches. Germline values: CDR1 SGHNT, CDR2 YENEEA. The CDR3 loop spans 16 amino acids. The CDR3 region is CASSFPLAGGRETQYF. CDR3 nucleotide sequence: TGTGCCAGCAGCTTTCCCCTAGCGGGAGGGCGGGAGACCCAGTACTTC.

This chain connects TRBV29-1 to TRBJ1-2; possible D gene TRBD1, 6 bases. The germline CDR1 and CDR2 sequences are SQVTM and ANQGSEA. Trimming removed 0 bases at V and 2 bases at J, with 10 bases between. The CDR3 covers 14 residues. In nucleotides, the CDR3 is TGCAGCGTTGAAGATCGGACAGTCAACTATGGCTACACCTTC. This sequence encodes CSVEDRTVNYGYTF.

At least ten counts were recorded for this clonotype. The V gene is TRBV7-3, the J gene TRBJ2-7; 8 bases map to TRBD1. The germline V gene has CDR1 SGHTA and CDR2 FQGTGA. With 1 base clipped from V and 0 bases from J, the junction kept 2 bases outside the gene matches. CDR3 length equals 15 residues. The CDR3 loop reads CASSLRQGPSYEQYF. In nucleotides, the CDR3 is TGTGCCAGCAGCTTAAGACAGGGGCCCTCCTACGAGCAGTACTTC.

The chain is built from TRBV6-5 and TRBJ2-7; D not certain. The CDR3 is 15 amino acids. Germline CDR1 reads MNHEY; CDR2 reads SVGAGI. The V and J ends lost 0 bases and 2 bases respectively, with 11 bases between them. The CDR3 protein is CASSYSWAAAYEQYF. The CDR3 region has the DNA TGTGCCAGCAGTTACTCGTGGGCAGCCGCCTACGAGCAGTACTTC.

This clonotype was detected only a few times. This sequence joins TRBV7-2 and TRBJ2-7; 9 bases are shared with TRBD2. This CDR3 region has 16 residues. V was pared by 1 base and J by 4 bases, with 8 bases of the junction left unmatched. Germline V gene lookup returns CDR1 SGHTA and CDR2 FQGNSA. The CDR3 nucleotides are TGTGCCAGCAGCTTAGGGCGGGCTAGCGGGGCTTACGAGCAGTACTTC. It specifies CASSLGRASGAYEQYF.

A word on this clonotype: A much larger clone sits a single nucleotide away, making a read error possible. The chain recombines TRBV7-2 with TRBJ2-7; D is undetermined. This CDR3 has 11 residues. CDR1 and CDR2 from the germline V gene are SGHTA and FQGNSA. The germline V and J ends were trimmed by 1 base and 5 bases, with 3 bases remaining between them. Here the CDR3 DNA reads TGTGCCAGCAGCTTAGAGGACGAGCAGTACTTC. This encodes CASSLEDEQYF.

The gene calls are TRBV6-6 and TRBJ1-5, with D possibly matching TRBD1 (5 bases). The CDR3 length is 16 residues. The V end lost 2 bases, the J end lost 4 bases, and 15 bases lay between the germline ends. Germline V gene sequence: CDR1 MNHNY, CDR2 SVGAGI (reference sequence). The CDR3 reads CASSYPQGSGNQPQHF. The CDR3 coding sequence is TGTGCCAGCAGTTACCCCCAGGGTAGCGGGAATCAGCCCCAGCATTTT.

V and J are TRBV20-1 and TRBJ2-7; D is unclear. V lost 1 base to trimming and J lost 3 bases, with 4 bases between them. There are 11 residues in the CDR3. CDR1 is DFQATT and CDR2 is SNEGSKA in the germline V gene (reference sequence). The CDR3 bases are TGCAGTGCTAGAGCCGGCTACGAGCAGTACTTC. Its translation: CSARAGYEQYF.